A single T cell receptor beta chain is shown here with its context. The method was immunoSEQ multiplex PCR; TCRdb's version includes in-frame clones alone and lacks a portion of them. This sample has 65,000 to 90,000 clones, with approximately 90% found just once. This specimen comes from a study of T cell changes during pregnancy in multiple sclerosis. The input for sequencing was peripheral blood, taken in the first trimester of pregnancy. This clonotype was sampled from a female donor with multiple sclerosis, enrolled in a pregnancy study.

This CDR3 is CASSYGTASTDTQYF. The CDR3 nucleotides are TGTGCCAGTAGTTACGGGACAGCAAGCACAGATACGCAGTATTTT. The chain links TRBV19 to TRBJ2-3, with TRBD1 matching 7 bases. From germline, CDR1 is LNHDA and CDR2 SQIVND (reference sequence). This CDR3 is built from 15 residues. V shed 5 bases and J 0 bases; nucleotides not matched to a gene: 5. The full variable domain, with the rest looked up from reference TRBV19 and TRBJ2-3, is DGGITQSPKYLFRKEGQNVTLSCEQNLNHDAMYWYRQDPGQGLRLIYYSQIVNDFQKGDIAEGYSVSREKKESFPLTVTSAQKNPTAFYLCASSYGTASTDTQYFGPGTRLTVL.